This entry features one T cell receptor beta chain sequence. Antigen unknown. Adult Caucasians living in Nashville, Tennessee made up all of the donors. The input for sorted-subset replicate PCRs was approximately 210 ng DNA, tens of thousands of T cell genomes. The table came from immunoSEQ multiplex PCR; TCRdb's copy has only in-frame clones and leaves some out. Among about 690,000 clones listed, roughly 88% were seen once. These data belong to a study of shared clonotypes between healthy human individuals. Study-wide results and limits: Sharing across a few donors was seen in roughly 5.2% of naive CD4 clonotypes.

V lost 8 bases and J lost 11; bases outside the gene matches: 13. CDR1 is SNHLY, CDR2 FYNNEI, per germline. The CDR3 is made up of 13 amino acids. The chain has TRBV2 and TRBJ2-3; 7 positions match TRBD1. The sequenced sample was memory CD8+ T cells from PBMCs. Subset of the sample: CD45RO+ cells pooled with CCR7-negative TemRA cells. This sequence was found in a man aged 18 to 30 in good health. Some clones in this sample may be carry-over from other donors' samples. Written as DNA, the CDR3 is TGTGCCAGCCAGGGGGTTGGGGCCCACAGGCAGTATTTT. It specifies CASQGVGAHRQYF.